This T cell receptor beta chain was obtained from a study of blood T cell repertoires in COVID-19. This CDR3 spans 14 amino acids. Germline loops: CDR1 LNHDA, CDR2 SQIVND (reference sequence). The J segment lost 4 bases and the V segment lost 8 bases, leaving 11 bases of the junction unmatched. Per the original methods: Amplification with reference gene primers provided the estimates of nucleated cell counts. The repertoire was sequenced with immunoSEQ multiplex PCR; TCRdb's copy has only in-frame clones and lacks some. The V and J calls and clone size are taken from that table; D and trimming were inferred from the DNA. In the table there are 150,000 to 200,000 clones, 81% of which are singletons.

This clonotype was obtained from a human donor in a cohort sampled during active COVID-19. The chain combines TRBV19 with TRBJ2-7, with 7 nucleotides matching TRBD1. Sample: peripheral blood. The CDR3 region is CASAPGQRFYEQYF. The DNA of the CDR3 is TGTGCCAGTGCTCCGGGACAGCGATTTTACGAGCAGTACTTC.